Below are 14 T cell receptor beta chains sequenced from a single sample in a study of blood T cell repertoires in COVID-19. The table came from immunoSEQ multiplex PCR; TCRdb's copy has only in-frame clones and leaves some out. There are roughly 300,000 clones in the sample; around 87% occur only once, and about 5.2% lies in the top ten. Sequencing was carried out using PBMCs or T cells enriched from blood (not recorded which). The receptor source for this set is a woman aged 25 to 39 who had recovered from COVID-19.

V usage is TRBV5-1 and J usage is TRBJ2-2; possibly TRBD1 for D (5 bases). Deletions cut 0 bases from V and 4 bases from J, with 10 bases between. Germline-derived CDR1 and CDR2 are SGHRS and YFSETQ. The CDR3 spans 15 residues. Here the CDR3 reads CASSLEDSLTGELFF. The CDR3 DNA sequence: TGCGCCAGCAGCTTGGAAGACAGTCTCACCGGGGAGCTGTTTTTT. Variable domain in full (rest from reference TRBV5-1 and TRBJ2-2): KAGVTQTPRYLIKTRGQQVTLSCSPISGHRSVSWYQQTPGQGLQFLFEYFSETQRNKGNFPGRFSGRQFSNSRSEMNVSTLELGDSALYLCASSLEDSLTGELFFGEGSRLTVL.

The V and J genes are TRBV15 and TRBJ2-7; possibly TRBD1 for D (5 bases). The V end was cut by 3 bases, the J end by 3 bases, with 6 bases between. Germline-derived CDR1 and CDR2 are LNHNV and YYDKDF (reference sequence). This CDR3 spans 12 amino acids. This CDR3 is CATSRQGYEQYF. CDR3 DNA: TGTGCCACCAGCAGGCAGGGCTACGAGCAGTACTTC.

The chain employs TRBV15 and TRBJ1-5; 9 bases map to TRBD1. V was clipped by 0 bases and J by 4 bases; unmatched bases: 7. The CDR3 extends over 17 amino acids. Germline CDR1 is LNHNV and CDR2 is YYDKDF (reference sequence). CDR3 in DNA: TGTGCCACCAGCAGAGATACCGACAGGGGGGGAAATCAGCCCCAGCATTTT. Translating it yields CATSRDTDRGGNQPQHF.

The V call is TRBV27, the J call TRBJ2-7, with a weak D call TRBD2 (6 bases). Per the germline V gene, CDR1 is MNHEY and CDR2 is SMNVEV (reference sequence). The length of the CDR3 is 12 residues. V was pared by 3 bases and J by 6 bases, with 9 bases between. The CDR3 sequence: CASSFPGGEQYF. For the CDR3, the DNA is TGTGCCAGCAGTTTCCCCGGGGGCGAGCAGTACTTC.

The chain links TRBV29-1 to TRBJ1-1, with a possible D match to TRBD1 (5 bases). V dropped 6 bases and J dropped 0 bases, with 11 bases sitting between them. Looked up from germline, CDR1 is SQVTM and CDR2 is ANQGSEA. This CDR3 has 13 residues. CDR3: CSVARQLNTEAFF. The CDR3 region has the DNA TGCAGCGTCGCTAGACAGTTGAACACTGAAGCTTTCTTT.

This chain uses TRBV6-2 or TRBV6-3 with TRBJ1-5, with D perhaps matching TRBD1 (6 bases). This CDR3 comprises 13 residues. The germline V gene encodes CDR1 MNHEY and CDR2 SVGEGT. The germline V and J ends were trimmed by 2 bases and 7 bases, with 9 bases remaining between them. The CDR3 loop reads CASSYGQTQPQHF. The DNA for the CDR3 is TGTGCCAGCAGTTACGGACAGACCCAGCCCCAGCATTTT.

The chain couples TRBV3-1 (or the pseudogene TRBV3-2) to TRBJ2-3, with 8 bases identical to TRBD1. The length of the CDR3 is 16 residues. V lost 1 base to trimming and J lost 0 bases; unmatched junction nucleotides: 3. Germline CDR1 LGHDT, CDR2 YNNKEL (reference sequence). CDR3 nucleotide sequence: TGTGCCAGCAGCCAAGCGGACAGGGTAAGCACAGATACGCAGTATTTT. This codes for CASSQADRVSTDTQYF.

The CDR3 reads CASSSRTGTEAFF. CDR3 nucleotide sequence: TGTGCCAGCAGCTCCCGGACGGGAACTGAAGCTTTCTTT. V usage is TRBV9 and J usage is TRBJ1-1, with no clear D. In germline, CDR1 is SGDLS, CDR2 YYNGEE. The CDR3 has 13 amino acids. Between the trimmed V and J ends, which lost 4 bases and 5 bases, there was a span of 12 bases. The variable domain in full, completed from reference TRBV9 and TRBJ1-1, reads DSGVTQTPKHLITATGQRVTLRCSPRSGDLSVYWYQQSLDQGLQFLIQYYNGEERAKGNILERFSAQQFPDLHSELNLSSLELGDSALYFCASSSRTGTEAFFGQGTRLTVV.

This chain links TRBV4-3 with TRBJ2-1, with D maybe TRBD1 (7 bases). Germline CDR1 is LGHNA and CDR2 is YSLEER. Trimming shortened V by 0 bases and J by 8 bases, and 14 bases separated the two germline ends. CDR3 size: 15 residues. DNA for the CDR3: TGCGCCAGCAGCCAAGACAGGACAGGAGGGCATGAGCAGTTCTTC. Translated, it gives CASSQDRTGGHEQFF.

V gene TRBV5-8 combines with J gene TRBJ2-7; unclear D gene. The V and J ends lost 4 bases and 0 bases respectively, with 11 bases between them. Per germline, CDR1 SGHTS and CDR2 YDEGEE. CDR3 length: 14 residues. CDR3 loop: CASSPLGVSYEQYF. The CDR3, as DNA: TGTGCCAGCAGCCCCCTGGGCGTCTCCTACGAGCAGTACTTC.

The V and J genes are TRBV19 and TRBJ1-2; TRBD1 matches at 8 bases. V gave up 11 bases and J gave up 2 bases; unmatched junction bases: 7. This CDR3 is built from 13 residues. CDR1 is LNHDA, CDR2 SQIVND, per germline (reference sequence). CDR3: CAASDRENYGYTF. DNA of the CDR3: TGTGCCGCTTCGGACAGGGAAAACTATGGCTACACCTTC. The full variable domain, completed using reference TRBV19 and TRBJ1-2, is DGGITQSPKYLFRKEGQNVTLSCEQNLNHDAMYWYRQDPGQGLRLIYYSQIVNDFQKGDIAEGYSVSREKKESFPLTVTSAQKNPTAFYLCAASDRENYGYTFGSGTRLTVV.

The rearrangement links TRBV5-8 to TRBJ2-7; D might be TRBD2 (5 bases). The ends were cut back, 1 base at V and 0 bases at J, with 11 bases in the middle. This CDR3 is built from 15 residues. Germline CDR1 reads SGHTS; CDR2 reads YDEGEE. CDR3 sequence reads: CASSLTEGYSYEQYF. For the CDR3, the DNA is TGTGCCAGCAGCTTGACAGAGGGCTACTCCTACGAGCAGTACTTC.

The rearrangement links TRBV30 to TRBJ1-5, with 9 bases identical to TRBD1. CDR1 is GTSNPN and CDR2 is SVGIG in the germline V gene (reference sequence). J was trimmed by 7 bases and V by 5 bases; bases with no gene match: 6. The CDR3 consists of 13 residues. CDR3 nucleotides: TGTGCCTGGGGGGACAGGGAAGAGCAGCCCCAGCATTTT. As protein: CAWGDREEQPQHF.

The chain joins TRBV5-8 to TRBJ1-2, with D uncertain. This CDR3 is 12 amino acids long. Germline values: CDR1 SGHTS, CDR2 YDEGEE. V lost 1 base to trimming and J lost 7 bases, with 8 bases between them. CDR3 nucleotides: TGTGCCAGCAGCTTGCGGAGGAGTGGCTACACCTTC. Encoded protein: CASSLRRSGYTF.